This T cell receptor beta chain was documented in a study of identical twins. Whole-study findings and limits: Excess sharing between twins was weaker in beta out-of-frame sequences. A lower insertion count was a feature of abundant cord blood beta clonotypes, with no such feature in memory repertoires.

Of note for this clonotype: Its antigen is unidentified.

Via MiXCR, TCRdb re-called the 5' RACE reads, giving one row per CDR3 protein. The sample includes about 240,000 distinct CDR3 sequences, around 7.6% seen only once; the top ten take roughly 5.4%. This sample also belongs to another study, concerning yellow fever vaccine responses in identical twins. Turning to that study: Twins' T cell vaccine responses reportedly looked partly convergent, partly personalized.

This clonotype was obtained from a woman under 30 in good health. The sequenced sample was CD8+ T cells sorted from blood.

The CDR3 coding sequence is TGTGCCAGCAGTTACCAACGTGGCTCGGGACAGGGGGCCGGGGAGCTGTTTTTT. As protein: CASSYQRGSGQGAGELFF. The chain carries TRBV6-5 and TRBJ2-2, with 11 positions matching TRBD1. With V trimmed by 2 bases and J by 6 bases, 11 bases remained unmatched. Germline-derived CDR1 and CDR2 are MNHEY and SVGAGI. This CDR3 is built from 18 residues.